The rows below give T cell receptor beta chains drawn from one sample of a study of blood T cell repertoires in COVID-19. Profiling relied on immunoSEQ multiplex PCR, and the TCRdb table lists in-frame clones only, not all of them. Of roughly 430,000 clones detected, roughly 88% appear once; the ten largest clones hold approximately 1.5%. Source material: PBMCs or T cells enriched from blood (not recorded which). The receptors shown here come from a woman younger than 30 who had been exposed to COVID-19. The CDR3 runs from the conserved cysteine through the conserved F or W.

>TRBJ2-7|TRBV6-5
CASWGRGYEQYF
>TRBJ2-3|TRBV27
CASSRSGQPTDTQYF
>TRBJ1-2|TRBV5-4
CASSLEGPRYGYTF
>TRBJ1-2|TRBV19
CASSMRQGGYTF
>TRBJ1-1|TRBV18
CASSADSNTEAFF
>TRBJ2-7|TRBV5-1
CASSLVSGVSSYEQYF
>TRBJ2-5|TRBV13
CASSLYPRETQYF
>TRBJ2-1|TRBV7-6
CASSLEVTAATMDEQFF
>TRBJ2-1|TRBV6-1
CASSDRGMSTYNEQFF
>TRBJ1-6|TRBV7-9
CASSTGTGGMKGSPLHF
>TRBJ1-1|TRBV19
CASSKYGTGINTEAFF
>TRBJ1-1|TRBV6-5
CATRGAAINTEAFF
>TRBJ1-4|TRBV5-1
CASSPLGQGGEKLFF
>TRBJ1-2|TRBV5-5
CASSVPGQQTYGYTF
>TRBJ2-1|TRBV12-3/TRBV12-4
CASSPQAGGRFF
>TRBJ1-3|TRBV4-1
CASSQGIQGAGNTIYF
>TRBJ2-7|TRBV29-1
CSVESGTGATEQYF
>TRBJ1-2|TRBV5-1
CASSSDGQGIGYTF
>TRBJ2-2|TRBV6-4
CASSVREGYTGELFF
>TRBJ2-7|TRBV12-3/TRBV12-4
CASSLGLGRAQYF
>TRBJ2-7|TRBV18
CASSLGDSGTYEQYF
>TRBJ2-7|TRBV7-9
CASSLNSPPYEQYF
>TRBJ1-1|TRBV19
CASSRWVDRGDAEAFF
>TRBJ1-4|TRBV12-3/TRBV12-4
CAISRPGQKLFF
>TRBJ1-5|TRBV6-1
CASSALQGVSGNQPQHF
>TRBJ2-3|TRBV13
CASSPAEGRKDTQYF
>TRBJ1-6|TRBV5-6
CASSSQGAGYNSPLHF
>TRBJ2-3|TRBV28
CASSSGGEGTDTQYF
>TRBJ1-1|TRBV28
CASSSGQGSTEAFF
>TRBJ2-1|TRBV6-1
CASSESPSPHEQFF
>TRBJ1-5|TRBV28
CASYDYKQDSNQPQHF
>TRBJ1-3|TRBV28
CASSLPGQGLGNTIYF
>TRBJ2-7|TRBV4-1
CASSQELRGNSYEQYF
>TRBJ2-2|TRBV2
CASRSPQFMGLANTGELFF
>TRBJ2-7|TRBV29-1
CSVVRDSSYEQYF
>TRBJ1-4|TRBV28
CASSFMTGTNEKLFF
>TRBJ2-7|TRBV28
CASSSLEGMGYEQYF
>TRBJ1-1|TRBV4-3
CASSLRDSVSEAFF
>TRBJ1-2|TRBV9
CASSVDVGRAYGYTF
>TRBJ2-5|TRBV29-1
CSVEGTSGAPQTQYF
>TRBJ2-1|TRBV3-1/TRBV3-2
CASSLPPRRGVVEQFF
>TRBJ1-5|TRBV9
CASSVAGVSNQPQHF
>TRBJ1-3|TRBV2
CASSVLSSGNTIYF
>TRBJ2-1|TRBV27
CASSSNVMSSYNEQFF
>TRBJ2-3|TRBV6-1
CASSDLAGVDTQYF
>TRBJ1-5|TRBV19
CASSKVTSTDQPQHF
>TRBJ1-3|TRBV11-2
CASSLWASSGNTIYF
>TRBJ1-1|TRBV15
CATTGTGEKNEAFF
>TRBJ2-1|TRBV9
CASSPSLGVDNEQFF
>TRBJ2-3|TRBV2
CASSKLRWATSPADTQYF
>TRBJ2-7|TRBV5-1
CASSTGTGLYEQYF
>TRBJ2-7|TRBV14
CASSHMCYDTFSYEQYF